This T cell receptor beta chain was documented in a study of T cells after yellow fever vaccination. This CDR3 has 15 residues. Per germline, CDR1 SEHNR and CDR2 FQNEAQ (reference sequence). V gave up 4 bases and J gave up 3 bases, with 16 bases separating them. TCRdb passed the 5' RACE reads through MiXCR, listing each CDR3 protein once. The data show 250,000 or so distinct CDR3 sequences, approximately 6.8% seen once. This TCR came from a man aged 25 to 40 who received the YFV17D yellow fever vaccine. Sequenced material: CD4+ T cells sorted from PBMCs, taken on the day of the yellow fever booster vaccination. V is TRBV7-9 and J is TRBJ2-7; D tentatively fits TRBD1 or TRBD2 (5 bases each). The CDR3 spells CASSSPRGGYYEQYF. The CDR3 DNA reads TGTGCCAGCAGCTCCCCCCGGGGCGGATACTACGAGCAGTACTTC.